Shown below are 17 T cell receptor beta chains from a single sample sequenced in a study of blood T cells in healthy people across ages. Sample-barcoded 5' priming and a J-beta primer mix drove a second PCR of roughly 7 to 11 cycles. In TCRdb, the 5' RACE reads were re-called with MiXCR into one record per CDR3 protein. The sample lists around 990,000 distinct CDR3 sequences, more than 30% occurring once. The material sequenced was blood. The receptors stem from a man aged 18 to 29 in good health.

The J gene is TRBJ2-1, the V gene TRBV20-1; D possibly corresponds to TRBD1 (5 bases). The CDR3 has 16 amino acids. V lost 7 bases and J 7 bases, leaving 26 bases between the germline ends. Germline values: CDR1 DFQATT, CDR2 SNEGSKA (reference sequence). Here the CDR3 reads CSVPQETLQFGNEQFF. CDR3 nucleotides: TGCAGTGTACCACAGGAAACACTACAATTCGGTAATGAGCAGTTCTTC.

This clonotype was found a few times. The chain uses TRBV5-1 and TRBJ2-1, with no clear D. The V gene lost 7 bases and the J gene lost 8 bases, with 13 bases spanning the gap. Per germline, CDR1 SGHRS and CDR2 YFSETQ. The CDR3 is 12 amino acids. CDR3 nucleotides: TGCGCCAGCTGGGAAGGGCGGCATGAGCAGTTCTTC. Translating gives CASWEGRHEQFF.

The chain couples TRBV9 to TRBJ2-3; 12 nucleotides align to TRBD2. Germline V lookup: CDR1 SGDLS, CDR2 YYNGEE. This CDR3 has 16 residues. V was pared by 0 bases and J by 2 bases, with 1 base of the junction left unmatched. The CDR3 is CASSVGTSGATDTQYF. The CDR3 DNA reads TGTGCCAGCAGCGTAGGGACTAGCGGGGCCACAGATACGCAGTATTTT.

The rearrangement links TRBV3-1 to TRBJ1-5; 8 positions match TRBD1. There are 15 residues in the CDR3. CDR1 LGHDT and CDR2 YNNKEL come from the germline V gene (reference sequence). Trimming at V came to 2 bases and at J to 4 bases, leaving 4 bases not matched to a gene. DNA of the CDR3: TGTGCCAGCAGCCAAACTACAGGGGGAAATCAGCCCCAGCATTTT. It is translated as CASSQTTGGNQPQHF.

CDR3 region: CASSLHWGSSYNEQFF. CDR3 bases: TGCGCCAGCAGTCTCCATTGGGGAAGCTCCTACAATGAGCAGTTCTTC. The V gene is TRBV5-1, the J gene TRBJ2-1, with no clear D. The V and J ends lost 5 bases and 0 bases respectively, with 15 bases between them. This CDR3 region has 16 residues. Germline lookup yields CDR1 SGHRS and CDR2 YFSETQ. The variable domain in full, with the rest retrieved from reference TRBV5-1 and TRBJ2-1, is KAGVTQTPRYLIKTRGQQVTLSCSPISGHRSVSWYQQTPGQGLQFLFEYFSETQRNKGNFPGRFSGRQFSNSRSEMNVSTLELGDSALYLCASSLHWGSSYNEQFFGPGTRLTVL.

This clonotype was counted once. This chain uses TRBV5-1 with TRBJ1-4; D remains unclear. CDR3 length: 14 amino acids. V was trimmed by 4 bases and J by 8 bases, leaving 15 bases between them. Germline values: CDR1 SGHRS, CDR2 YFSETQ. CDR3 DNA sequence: TGCGCCAGCAGCCCGGACCAAGGTTCAGAAAAACTGTTTTTT. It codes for CASSPDQGSEKLFF.

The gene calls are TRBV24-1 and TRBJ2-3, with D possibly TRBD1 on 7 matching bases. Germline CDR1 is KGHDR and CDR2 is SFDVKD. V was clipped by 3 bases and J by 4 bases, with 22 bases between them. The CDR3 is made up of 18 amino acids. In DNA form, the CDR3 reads TGTGCCACCAGTGATCCGGACAAGGGGGCGCGGGATTCAGATACGCAGTATTTT. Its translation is CATSDPDKGARDSDTQYF.

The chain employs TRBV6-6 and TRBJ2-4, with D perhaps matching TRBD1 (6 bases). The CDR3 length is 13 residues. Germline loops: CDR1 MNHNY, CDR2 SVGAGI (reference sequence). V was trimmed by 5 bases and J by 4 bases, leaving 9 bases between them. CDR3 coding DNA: TGTGCCAGCAGTATCGGACAGAAAAACATTCAGTACTTC. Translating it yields CASSIGQKNIQYF.

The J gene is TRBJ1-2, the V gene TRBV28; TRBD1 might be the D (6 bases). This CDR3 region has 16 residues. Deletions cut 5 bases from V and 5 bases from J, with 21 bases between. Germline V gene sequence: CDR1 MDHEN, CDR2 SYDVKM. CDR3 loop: CASSTGGAFSLYGYTF. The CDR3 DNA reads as TGTGCCAGCAGTACGGGGGGCGCCTTCAGCCTTTATGGCTACACCTTC.

CDR3 protein: CAISESTGGLGYTF. In nucleotides, the CDR3 is TGTGCCATCAGTGAGTCGACTGGGGGGCTTGGCTACACCTTC. The chain has TRBV10-3 and TRBJ1-2, with a weak D call TRBD1 (6 bases). The CDR3 sequence is 14 residues long. Germline V CDR1 and CDR2: ENHRY, SYGVKD. V gave up 0 bases and J gave up 7 bases, with 12 bases separating them.

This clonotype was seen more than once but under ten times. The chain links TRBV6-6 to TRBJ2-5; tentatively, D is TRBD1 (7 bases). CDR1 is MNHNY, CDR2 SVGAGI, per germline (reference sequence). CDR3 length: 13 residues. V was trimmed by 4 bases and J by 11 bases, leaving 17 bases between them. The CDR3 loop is CASSLEGAFEQYF. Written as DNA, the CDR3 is TGTGCCAGCAGTTTGGAGGGGGCATTTGAGCAGTACTTC.

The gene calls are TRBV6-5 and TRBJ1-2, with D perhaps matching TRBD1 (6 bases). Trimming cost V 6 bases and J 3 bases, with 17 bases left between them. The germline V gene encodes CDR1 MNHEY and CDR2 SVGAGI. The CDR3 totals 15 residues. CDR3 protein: CASSLGARLYYGYTF. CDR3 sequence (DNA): TGTGCCAGCAGCCTGGGGGCCCGGCTTTACTATGGCTACACCTTC.

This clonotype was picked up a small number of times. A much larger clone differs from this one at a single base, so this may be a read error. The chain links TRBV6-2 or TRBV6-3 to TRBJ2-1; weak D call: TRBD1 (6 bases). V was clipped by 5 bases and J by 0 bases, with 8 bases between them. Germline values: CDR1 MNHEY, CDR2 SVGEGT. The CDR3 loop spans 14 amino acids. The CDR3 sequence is CASSADSSYNEQFF. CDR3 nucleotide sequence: TGTGCCAGCAGTGCGGACAGCTCCTACAATGAGCAGTTCTTC.

CDR3 loop: CASSSYGQFYGYTF. CDR3 sequence (DNA): TGCGCCAGCAGCTCTTACGGACAGTTCTATGGCTACACCTTC. This sequence joins TRBV4-3 and TRBJ1-2; tentative D call: TRBD1 (6 bases). Deletions cut 5 bases from V and 4 bases from J, with 14 bases between. The CDR3 consists of 14 residues. Germline CDR1 reads LGHNA; CDR2 reads YSLEER.

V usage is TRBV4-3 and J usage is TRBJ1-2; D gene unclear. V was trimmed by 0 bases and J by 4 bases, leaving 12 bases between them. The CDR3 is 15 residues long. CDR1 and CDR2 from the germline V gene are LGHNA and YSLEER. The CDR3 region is CASSQDETVFYGYTF. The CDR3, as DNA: TGCGCCAGCAGCCAAGACGAAACAGTATTCTATGGCTACACCTTC.

CDR3 sequence: CASSYDRTAGNTIYF. The CDR3 coding sequence is TGTGCCAGCAGCTACGACCGGACAGCTGGAAACACCATATATTTT. J is TRBJ1-3 and V is TRBV3-1; D possibly corresponds to TRBD1 (6 bases). The CDR3 covers 15 residues. V lost 5 bases, J lost 2 bases, and 13 bases lay in between. Germline V gives CDR1 LGHDT, CDR2 YNNKEL (reference sequence).

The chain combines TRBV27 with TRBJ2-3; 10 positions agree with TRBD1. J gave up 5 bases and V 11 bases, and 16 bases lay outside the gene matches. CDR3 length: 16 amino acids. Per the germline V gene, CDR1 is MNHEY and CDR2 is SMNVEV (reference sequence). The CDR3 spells CAGKGHRDRGGDTQYF. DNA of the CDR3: TGTGCCGGCAAAGGGCATAGGGACAGGGGCGGAGATACGCAGTATTTT.